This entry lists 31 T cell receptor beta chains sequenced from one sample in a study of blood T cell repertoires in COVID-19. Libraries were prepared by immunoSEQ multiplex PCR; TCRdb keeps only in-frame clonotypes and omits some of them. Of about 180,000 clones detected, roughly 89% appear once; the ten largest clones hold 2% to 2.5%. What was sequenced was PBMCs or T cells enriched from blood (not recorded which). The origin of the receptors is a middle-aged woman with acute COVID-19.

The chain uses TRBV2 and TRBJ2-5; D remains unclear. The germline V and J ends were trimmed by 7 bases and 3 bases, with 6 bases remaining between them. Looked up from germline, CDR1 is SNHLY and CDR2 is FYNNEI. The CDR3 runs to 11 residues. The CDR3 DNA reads TGTGCCAGCACCGAGGAAGAGACCCAGTACTTC. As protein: CASTEEETQYF.

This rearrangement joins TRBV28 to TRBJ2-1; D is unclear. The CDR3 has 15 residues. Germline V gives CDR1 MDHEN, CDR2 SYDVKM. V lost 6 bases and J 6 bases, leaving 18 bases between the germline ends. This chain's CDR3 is CASRPRLGVVNEQFF. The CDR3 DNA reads TGTGCCAGCAGACCCCGCCTCGGAGTAGTCAATGAGCAGTTCTTC.

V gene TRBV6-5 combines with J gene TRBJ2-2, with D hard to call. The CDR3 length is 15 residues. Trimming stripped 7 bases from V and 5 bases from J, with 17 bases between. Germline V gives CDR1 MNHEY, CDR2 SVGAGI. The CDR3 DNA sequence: TGTGCCAGCATCGAAGAGCGATTTGGGACCGGGGAGCTGTTTTTT. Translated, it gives CASIEERFGTGELFF.

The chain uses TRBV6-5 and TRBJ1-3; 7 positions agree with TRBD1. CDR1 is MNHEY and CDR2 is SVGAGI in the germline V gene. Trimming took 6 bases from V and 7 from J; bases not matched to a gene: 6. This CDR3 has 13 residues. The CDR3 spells CASRRDRDNTIYF. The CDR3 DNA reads TGTGCCAGCAGACGCGACAGGGACAACACCATATATTTT.

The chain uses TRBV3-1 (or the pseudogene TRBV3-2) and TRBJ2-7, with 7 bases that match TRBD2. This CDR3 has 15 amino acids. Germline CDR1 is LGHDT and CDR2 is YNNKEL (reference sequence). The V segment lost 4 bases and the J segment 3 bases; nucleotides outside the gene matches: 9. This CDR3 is CASSPREASVYEQYF. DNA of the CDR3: TGTGCCAGCAGCCCCCGGGAGGCGTCCGTCTACGAGCAGTACTTC.

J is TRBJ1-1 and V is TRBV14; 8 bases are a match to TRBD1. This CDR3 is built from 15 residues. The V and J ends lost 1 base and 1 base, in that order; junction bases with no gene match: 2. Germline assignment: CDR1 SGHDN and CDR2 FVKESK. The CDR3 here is CASSQGQGRNTEAFF. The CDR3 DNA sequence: TGTGCCAGCAGCCAAGGACAGGGGCGGAACACTGAAGCTTTCTTT.

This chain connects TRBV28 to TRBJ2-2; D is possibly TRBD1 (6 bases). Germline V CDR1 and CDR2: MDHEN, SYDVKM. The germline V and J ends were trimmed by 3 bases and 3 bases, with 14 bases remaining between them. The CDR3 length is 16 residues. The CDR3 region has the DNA TGTGCCAGCAGTTTCTACAGGGTGGACGACACCGGGGAGCTGTTTTTT. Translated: CASSFYRVDDTGELFF.

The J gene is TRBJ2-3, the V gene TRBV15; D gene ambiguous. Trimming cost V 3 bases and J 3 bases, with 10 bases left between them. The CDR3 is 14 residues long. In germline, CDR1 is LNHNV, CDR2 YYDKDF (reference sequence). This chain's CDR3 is CATSSRLRTDTQYF. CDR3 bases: TGTGCCACCAGCAGTAGACTTAGGACAGATACGCAGTATTTT.

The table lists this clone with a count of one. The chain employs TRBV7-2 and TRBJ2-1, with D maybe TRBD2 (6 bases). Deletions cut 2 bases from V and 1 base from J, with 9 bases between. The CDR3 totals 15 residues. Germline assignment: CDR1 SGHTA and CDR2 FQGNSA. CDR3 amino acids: CASSLTGVSYNEQFF. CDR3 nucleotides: TGTGCCAGCAGCTTAACGGGGGTTTCCTACAATGAGCAGTTCTTC.

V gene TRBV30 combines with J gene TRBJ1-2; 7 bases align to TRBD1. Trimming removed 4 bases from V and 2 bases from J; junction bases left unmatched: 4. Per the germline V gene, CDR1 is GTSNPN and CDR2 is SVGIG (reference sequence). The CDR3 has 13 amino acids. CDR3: CAWMTQGNYGYTF. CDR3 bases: TGTGCCTGGATGACACAGGGGAACTATGGCTACACCTTC.

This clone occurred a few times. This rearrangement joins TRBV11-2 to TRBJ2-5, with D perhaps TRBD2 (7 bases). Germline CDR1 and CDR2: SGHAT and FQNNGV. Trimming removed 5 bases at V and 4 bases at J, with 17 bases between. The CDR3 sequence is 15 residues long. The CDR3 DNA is TGTGCCAGCAGCCCTCTCGGGGGCGGGAGAGAGACCCAGTACTTC. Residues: CASSPLGGGRETQYF.

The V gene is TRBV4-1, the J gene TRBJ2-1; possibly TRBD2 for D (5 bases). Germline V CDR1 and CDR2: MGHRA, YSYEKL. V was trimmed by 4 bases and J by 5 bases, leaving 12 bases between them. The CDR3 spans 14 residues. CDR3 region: CASSRTGLDNEQFF. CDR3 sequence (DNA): TGCGCCAGCAGCCGCACGGGGTTGGACAATGAGCAGTTCTTC.

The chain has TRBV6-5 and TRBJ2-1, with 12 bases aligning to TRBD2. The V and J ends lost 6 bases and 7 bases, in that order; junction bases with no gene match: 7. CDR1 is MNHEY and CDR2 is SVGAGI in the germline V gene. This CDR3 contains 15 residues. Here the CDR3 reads CASSQLAGGVNEQFF. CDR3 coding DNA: TGTGCCAGCAGCCAACTAGCGGGGGGAGTTAATGAGCAGTTCTTC.

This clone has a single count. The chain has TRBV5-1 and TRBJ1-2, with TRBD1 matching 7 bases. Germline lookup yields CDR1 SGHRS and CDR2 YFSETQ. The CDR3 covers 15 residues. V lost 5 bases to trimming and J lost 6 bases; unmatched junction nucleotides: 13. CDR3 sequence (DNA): TGCGCCAGCAGTCGCGACAGGGTTAAAGGGGATGGCTACACCTTC. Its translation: CASSRDRVKGDGYTF.

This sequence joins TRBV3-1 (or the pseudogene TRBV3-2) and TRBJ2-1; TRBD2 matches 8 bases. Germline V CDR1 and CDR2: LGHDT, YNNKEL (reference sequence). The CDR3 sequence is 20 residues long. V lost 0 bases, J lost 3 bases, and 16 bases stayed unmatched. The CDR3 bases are TGTGCCAGCAGCCAAGATGGTGATAACAGGCCCGGGAGGGACTACAATGAGCAGTTCTTC. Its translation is CASSQDGDNRPGRDYNEQFF.

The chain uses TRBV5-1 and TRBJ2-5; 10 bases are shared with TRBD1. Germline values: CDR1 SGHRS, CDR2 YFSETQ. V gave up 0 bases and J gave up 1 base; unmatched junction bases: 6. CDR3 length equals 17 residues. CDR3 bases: TGCGCCAGCAGCTTGGTGGGGACAGGGGCCTTCCAAGAGACCCAGTACTTC. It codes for CASSLVGTGAFQETQYF.

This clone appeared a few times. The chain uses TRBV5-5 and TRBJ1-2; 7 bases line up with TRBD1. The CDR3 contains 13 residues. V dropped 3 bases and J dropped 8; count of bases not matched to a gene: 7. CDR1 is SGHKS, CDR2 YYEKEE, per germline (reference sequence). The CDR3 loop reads CASSSQGLLGYTF. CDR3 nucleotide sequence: TGTGCCAGCAGCTCACAGGGGCTGCTGGGCTACACCTTC.

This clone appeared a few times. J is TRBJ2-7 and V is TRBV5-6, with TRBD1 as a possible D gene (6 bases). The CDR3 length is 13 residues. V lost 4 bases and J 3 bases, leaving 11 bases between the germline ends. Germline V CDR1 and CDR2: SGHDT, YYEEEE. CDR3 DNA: TGTGCCAGCAGCGCGGACAGATACTACGAGCAGTACTTC. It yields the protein CASSADRYYEQYF.

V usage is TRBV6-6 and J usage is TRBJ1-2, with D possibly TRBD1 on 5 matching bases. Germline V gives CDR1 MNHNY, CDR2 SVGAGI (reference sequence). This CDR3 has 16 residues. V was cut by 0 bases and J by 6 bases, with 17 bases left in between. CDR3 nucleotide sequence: TGTGCCAGCAGTTACTCGTATCCGGGGGAGGGTAATGGCTACACCTTC. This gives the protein CASSYSYPGEGNGYTF.

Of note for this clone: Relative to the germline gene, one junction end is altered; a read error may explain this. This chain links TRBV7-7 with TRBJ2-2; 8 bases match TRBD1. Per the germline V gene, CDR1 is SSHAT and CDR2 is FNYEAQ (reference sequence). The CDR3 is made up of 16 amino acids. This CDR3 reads CASSLDGAGGIGELFF. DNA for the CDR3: TGTGCTAGCAGCTTAGACGGGGCAGGGGGCATCGGGGAGCTGTTTTTT.

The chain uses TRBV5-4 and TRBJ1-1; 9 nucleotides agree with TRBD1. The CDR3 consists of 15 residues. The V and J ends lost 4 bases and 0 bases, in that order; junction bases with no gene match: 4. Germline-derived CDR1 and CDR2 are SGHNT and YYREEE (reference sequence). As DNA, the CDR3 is TGTGCCAGCAGCGGACAGGGGTCTCTGAACACTGAAGCTTTCTTT. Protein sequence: CASSGQGSLNTEAFF.

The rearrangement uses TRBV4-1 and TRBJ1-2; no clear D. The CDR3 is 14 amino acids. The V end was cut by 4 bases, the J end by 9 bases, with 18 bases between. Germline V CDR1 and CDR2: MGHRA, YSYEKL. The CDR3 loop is CASSPPVGQVSYTF. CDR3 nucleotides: TGCGCCAGCAGCCCTCCGGTGGGTCAGGTTAGCTACACCTTC.

CDR3 amino acids: CASSYSWASSGNTIYF. The CDR3 nucleotides are TGTGCCAGCAGTTACTCGTGGGCCAGCTCTGGAAACACCATATATTTT. This chain links TRBV6-6 with TRBJ1-3; unclear D gene. Trimming removed 0 bases at V and 0 bases at J, with 9 bases between. This CDR3 comprises 16 residues. Germline V gives CDR1 MNHNY, CDR2 SVGAGI (reference sequence).

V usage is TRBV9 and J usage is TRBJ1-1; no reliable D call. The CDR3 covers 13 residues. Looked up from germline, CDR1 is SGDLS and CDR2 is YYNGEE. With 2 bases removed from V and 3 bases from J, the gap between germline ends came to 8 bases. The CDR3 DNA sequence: TGTGCCAGCAGCGTTTCAGGTTACACTGAAGCTTTCTTT. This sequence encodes CASSVSGYTEAFF.

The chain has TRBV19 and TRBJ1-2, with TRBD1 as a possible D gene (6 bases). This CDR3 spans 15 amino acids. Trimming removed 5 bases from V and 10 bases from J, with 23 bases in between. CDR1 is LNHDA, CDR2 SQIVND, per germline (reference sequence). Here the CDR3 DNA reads TGTGCCAGTAGTCTCTGGACCTGGACAGAGCCCTCCTACACCTTC. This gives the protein CASSLWTWTEPSYTF.

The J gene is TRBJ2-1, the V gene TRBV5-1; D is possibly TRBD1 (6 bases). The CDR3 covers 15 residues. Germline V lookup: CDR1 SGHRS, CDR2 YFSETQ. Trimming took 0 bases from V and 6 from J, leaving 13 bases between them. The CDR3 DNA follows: TGCGCCAGCAGCTTGGACAGGGATTGGGGCAATGAGCAGTTCTTC. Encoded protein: CASSLDRDWGNEQFF.

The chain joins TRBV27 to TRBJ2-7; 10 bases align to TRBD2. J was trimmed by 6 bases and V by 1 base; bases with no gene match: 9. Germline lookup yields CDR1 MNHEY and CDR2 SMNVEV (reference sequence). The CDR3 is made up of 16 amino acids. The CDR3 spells CASSLLGLAGAAEQYF. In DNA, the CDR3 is TGTGCCAGCAGTTTATTAGGTCTAGCGGGAGCAGCCGAGCAGTACTTC.

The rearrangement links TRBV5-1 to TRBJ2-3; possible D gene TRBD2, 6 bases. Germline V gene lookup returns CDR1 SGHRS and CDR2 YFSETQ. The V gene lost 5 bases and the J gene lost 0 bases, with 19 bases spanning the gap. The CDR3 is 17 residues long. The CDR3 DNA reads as TGCGCCAGCAGTTCCGGTTCGGTGCGGGGAAGCACAGATACGCAGTATTTT. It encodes CASSSGSVRGSTDTQYF. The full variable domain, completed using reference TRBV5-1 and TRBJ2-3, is KAGVTQTPRYLIKTRGQQVTLSCSPISGHRSVSWYQQTPGQGLQFLFEYFSETQRNKGNFPGRFSGRQFSNSRSEMNVSTLELGDSALYLCASSSGSVRGSTDTQYFGPGTRLTVL.

In nucleotides, the CDR3 is TGTGCCAGCAGCCAACTCGGACTAGCGGATAACACCGGGGAGCTGTTTTTT. Protein product: CASSQLGLADNTGELFF. J is TRBJ2-2 and V is TRBV7-2; 10 bases fit TRBD2. The CDR3 length is 17 residues. Germline CDR1 and CDR2: SGHTA and FQGNSA. V shed 5 bases and J 2 bases; nucleotides not matched to a gene: 8. Full variable domain (outside the CDR3, taken from reference TRBV7-2 and TRBJ2-2): GAGVSQSPSNKVTEKGKDVELRCDPISGHTALYWYRQSLGQGLEFLIYFQGNSAPDKSGLPSDRFSAERTGGSVSTLTIQRTQQEDSAVYLCASSQLGLADNTGELFFGEGSRLTVL.

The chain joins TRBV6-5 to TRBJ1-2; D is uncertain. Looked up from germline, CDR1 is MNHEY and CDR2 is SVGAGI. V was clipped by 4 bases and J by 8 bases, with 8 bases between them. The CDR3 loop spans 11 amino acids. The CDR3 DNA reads TGTGCCAGCAGTTCGGCGGGGGGCTACACCTTC. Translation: CASSSAGGYTF.

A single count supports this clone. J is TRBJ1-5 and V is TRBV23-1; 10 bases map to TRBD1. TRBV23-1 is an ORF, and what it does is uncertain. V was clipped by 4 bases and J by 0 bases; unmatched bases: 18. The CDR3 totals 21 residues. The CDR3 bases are TGCGCCAGCAGTCCACTTACTAAGACAGGGGGCATGGCGTATAGCAATCAGCCCCAGCATTTT. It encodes CASSPLTKTGGMAYSNQPQHF.